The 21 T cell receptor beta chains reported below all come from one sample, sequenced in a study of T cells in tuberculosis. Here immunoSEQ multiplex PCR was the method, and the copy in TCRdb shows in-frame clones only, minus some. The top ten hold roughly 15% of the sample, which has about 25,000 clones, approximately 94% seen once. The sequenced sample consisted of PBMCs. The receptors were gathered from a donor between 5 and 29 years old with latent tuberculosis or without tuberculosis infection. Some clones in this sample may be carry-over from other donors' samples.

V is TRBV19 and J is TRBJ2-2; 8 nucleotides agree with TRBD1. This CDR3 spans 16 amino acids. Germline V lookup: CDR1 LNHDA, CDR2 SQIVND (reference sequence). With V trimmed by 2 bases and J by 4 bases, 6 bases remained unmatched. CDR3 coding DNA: TGTGCCAGTAGTATACAGGGGGCAGTAAGCACCGGGGAGCTGTTTTTT. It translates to CASSIQGAVSTGELFF.

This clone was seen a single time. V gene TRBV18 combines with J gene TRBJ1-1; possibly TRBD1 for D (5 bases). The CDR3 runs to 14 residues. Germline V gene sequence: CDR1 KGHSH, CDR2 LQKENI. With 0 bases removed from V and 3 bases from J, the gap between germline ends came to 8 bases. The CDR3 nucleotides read TGTGCCAGCTCACCACCTCAGGGCTACACTGAAGCTTTCTTT. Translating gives CASSPPQGYTEAFF.

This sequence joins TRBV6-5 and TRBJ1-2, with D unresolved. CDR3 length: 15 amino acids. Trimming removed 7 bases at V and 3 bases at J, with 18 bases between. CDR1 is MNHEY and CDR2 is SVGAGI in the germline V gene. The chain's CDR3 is CASKLSVPGDYGYTF. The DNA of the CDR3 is TGTGCCAGCAAGTTATCAGTTCCCGGGGACTATGGCTACACCTTC.

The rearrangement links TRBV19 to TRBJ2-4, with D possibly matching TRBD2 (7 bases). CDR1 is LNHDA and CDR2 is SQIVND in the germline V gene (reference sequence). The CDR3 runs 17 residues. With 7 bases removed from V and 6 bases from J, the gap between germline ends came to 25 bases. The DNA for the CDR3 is TGTGCCAGTACTCTTCCGGGGGCGGGAGCCTTTGGAAACATTCAGTACTTC. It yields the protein CASTLPGAGAFGNIQYF.

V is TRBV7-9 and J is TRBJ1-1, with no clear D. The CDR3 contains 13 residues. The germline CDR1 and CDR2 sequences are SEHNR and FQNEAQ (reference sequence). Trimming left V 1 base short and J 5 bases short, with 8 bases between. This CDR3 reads CASSLGGGTEAFF. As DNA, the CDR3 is TGTGCCAGCAGCTTAGGAGGAGGAACTGAAGCTTTCTTT.

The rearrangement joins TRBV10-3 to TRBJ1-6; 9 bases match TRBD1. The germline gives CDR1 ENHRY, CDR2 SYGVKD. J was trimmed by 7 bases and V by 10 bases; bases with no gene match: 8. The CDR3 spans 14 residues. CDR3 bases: TGTGCCACCCGCCCGGGACAGGGAAATTCACCCCTCCACTTT. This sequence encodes CATRPGQGNSPLHF.

This CDR3 is CASSYNYEQYF. The CDR3 bases are TGCGCCAGCAGCTACAACTACGAGCAGTACTTC. The V call is TRBV4-1, the J call TRBJ2-7; D is unresolved. The germline V and J ends were trimmed by 5 bases and 3 bases, with 5 bases remaining between them. This CDR3 spans 11 amino acids. CDR1 MGHRA and CDR2 YSYEKL come from the germline V gene.

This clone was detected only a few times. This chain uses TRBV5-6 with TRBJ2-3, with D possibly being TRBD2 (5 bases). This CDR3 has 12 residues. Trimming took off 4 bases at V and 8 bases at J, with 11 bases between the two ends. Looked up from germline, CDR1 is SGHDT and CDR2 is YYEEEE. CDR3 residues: CASSVLAATQYF. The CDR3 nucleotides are TGTGCCAGCAGCGTTCTAGCAGCTACGCAGTATTTT.

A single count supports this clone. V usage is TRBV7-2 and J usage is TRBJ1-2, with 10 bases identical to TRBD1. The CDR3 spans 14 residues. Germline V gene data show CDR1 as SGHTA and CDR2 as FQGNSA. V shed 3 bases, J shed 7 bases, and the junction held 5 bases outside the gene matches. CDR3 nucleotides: TGTGCCAGCAGCTTGACAGGGGGCGATAGTGGCTACACCTTC. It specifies CASSLTGGDSGYTF. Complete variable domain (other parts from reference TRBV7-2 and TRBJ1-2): GAGVSQSPSNKVTEKGKDVELRCDPISGHTALYWYRQSLGQGLEFLIYFQGNSAPDKSGLPSDRFSAERTGGSVSTLTIQRTQQEDSAVYLCASSLTGGDSGYTFGSGTRLTVV.

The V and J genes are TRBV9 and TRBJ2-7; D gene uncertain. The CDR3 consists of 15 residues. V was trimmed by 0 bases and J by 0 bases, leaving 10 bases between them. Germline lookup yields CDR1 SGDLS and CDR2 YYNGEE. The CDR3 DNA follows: TGTGCCAGCAGCGTAGGTCCCACCTACTCCTACGAGCAGTACTTC. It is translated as CASSVGPTYSYEQYF.

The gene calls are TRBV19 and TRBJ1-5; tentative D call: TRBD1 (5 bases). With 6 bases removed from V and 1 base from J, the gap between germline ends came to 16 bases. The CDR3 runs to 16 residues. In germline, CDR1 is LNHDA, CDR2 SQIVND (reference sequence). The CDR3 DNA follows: TGTGCCAGTAGCCAACCCCGGGGACTGAGCAATCAGCCCCAGCATTTT. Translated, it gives CASSQPRGLSNQPQHF.

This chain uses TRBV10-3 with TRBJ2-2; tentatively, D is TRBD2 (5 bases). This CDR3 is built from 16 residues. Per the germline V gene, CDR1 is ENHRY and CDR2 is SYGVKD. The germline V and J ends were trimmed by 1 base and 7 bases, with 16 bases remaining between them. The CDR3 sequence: CAISEFQRRRDGELFF. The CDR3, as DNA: TGTGCCATCAGTGAGTTTCAAAGAAGACGGGACGGGGAGCTGTTTTTT.

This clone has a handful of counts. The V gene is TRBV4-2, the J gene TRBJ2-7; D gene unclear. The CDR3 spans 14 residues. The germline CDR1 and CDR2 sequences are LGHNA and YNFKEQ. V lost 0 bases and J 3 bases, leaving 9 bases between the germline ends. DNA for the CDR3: TGTGCCAGCAGCCAAGAAAAAATACTCTACGAGCAGTACTTC. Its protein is CASSQEKILYEQYF.

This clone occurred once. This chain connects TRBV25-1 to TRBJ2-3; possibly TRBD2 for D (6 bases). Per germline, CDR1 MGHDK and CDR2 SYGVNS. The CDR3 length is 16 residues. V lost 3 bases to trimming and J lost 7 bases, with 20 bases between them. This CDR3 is CASSDAGALALNTQYF. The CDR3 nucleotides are TGTGCCAGCAGTGATGCCGGGGCACTAGCCCTCAATACGCAGTATTTT.

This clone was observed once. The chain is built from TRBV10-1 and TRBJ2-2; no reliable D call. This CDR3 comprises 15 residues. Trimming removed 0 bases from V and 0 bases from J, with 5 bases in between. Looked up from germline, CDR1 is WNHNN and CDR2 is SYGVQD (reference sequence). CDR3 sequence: CASSESSANTGELFF. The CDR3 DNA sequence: TGCGCCAGCAGTGAGTCGAGCGCGAACACCGGGGAGCTGTTTTTT.

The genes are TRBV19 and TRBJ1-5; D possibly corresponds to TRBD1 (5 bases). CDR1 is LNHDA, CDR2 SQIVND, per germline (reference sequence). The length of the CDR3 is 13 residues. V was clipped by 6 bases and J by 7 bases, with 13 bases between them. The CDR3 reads CASSQIWGQPQHF. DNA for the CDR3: TGTGCCAGTAGCCAGATCTGGGGCCAGCCCCAGCATTTT. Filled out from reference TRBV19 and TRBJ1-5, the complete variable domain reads DGGITQSPKYLFRKEGQNVTLSCEQNLNHDAMYWYRQDPGQGLRLIYYSQIVNDFQKGDIAEGYSVSREKKESFPLTVTSAQKNPTAFYLCASSQIWGQPQHFGDGTRLSIL.

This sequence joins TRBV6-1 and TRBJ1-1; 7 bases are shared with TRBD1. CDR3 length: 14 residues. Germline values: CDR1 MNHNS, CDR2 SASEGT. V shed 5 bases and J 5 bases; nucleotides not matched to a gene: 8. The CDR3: CASSTAGGETEAFF. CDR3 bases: TGTGCCAGCAGTACAGCAGGGGGAGAGACTGAAGCTTTCTTT.

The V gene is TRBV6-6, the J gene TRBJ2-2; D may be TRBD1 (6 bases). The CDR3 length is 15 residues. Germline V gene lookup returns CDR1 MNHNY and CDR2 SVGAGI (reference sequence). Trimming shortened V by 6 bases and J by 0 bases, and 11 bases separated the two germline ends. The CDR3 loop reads CASRRTDSNTGELFF. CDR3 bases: TGTGCCAGCAGACGGACAGACTCGAACACCGGGGAGCTGTTTTTT.

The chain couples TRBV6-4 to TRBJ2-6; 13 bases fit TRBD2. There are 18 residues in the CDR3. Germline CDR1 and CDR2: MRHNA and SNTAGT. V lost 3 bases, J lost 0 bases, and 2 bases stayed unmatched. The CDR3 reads CASSEGLAGPSGANVLTF. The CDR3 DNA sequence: TGTGCCAGCAGTGAGGGACTAGCGGGACCCTCTGGGGCCAACGTCCTGACTTTC.

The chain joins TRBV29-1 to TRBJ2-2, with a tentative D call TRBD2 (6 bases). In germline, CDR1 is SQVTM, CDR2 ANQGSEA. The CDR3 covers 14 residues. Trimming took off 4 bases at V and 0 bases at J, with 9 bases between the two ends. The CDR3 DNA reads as TGCAGCGTTGTCGGGACTGCGAACACCGGGGAGCTGTTTTTT. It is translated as CSVVGTANTGELFF.

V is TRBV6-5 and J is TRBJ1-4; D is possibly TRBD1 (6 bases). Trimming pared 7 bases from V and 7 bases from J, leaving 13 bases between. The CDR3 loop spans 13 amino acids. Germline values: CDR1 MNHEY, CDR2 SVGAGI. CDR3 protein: CASKPDRSEKLFF. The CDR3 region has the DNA TGTGCCAGCAAGCCGGACAGAAGTGAAAAACTGTTTTTT.